A single sample gave rise to the 10 T cell receptor beta chains below, sequenced in a study of response to subunit inactivated influenza vaccine. TCRdb called the RT-PCR reads again in MiXCR, with one record for every CDR3 protein. The table lists about 650,000 distinct CDR3 sequences, 15% to 18% of them singletons. Sequencing used PBMCs from blood, obtained 11 to 12 days after vaccination. These receptors came from a man between 45 and 60 years old who received an inactivated influenza vaccine.

The V and J genes are TRBV19 and TRBJ1-2, with D hard to call. The germline V gene has CDR1 LNHDA and CDR2 SQIVND (reference sequence). V was pared by 3 bases and J by 5 bases, with 10 bases between. This CDR3 is built from 13 residues. The CDR3 DNA reads as TGTGCCAGTAGTATCTCGCAGGTATATGGCTACACCTTC. Amino acid sequence: CASSISQVYGYTF.

The sample holds a few counts of this clonotype. The chain couples TRBV19 to TRBJ2-2, with D maybe TRBD1 (6 bases). Germline loops: CDR1 LNHDA, CDR2 SQIVND (reference sequence). There are 15 residues in the CDR3. The germline V and J ends were trimmed by 6 bases and 5 bases, with 16 bases remaining between them. As DNA, the CDR3 is TGTGCCAGTAGGGGTTACGGACAGCTTACCGGGGAGCTGTTTTTT. Protein product: CASRGYGQLTGELFF.

The J gene is TRBJ1-1, the V gene TRBV12-3 or TRBV12-4; maybe TRBD1 (5 bases). This CDR3 contains 16 residues. The V end was cut by 7 bases, the J end by 0 bases, with 18 bases between. The CDR3 sequence is CASTRSGPKMNTEAFF. CDR3 bases: TGTGCCAGCACCAGATCAGGGCCGAAAATGAACACTGAAGCTTTCTTT.

This clonotype came up a few times. The CDR3 is CASSSRLAGGSSSTDTQYF. DNA of the CDR3: TGTGCCAGCAGCTCTCGACTAGCGGGAGGGAGTTCTAGCACAGATACGCAGTATTTT. The J gene is TRBJ2-3, the V gene TRBV11-2; 14 nucleotides line up with TRBD2. The V gene's germline CDR1 is SGHAT and CDR2 FQNNGV. This CDR3 spans 19 amino acids. Trimming at V came to 4 bases and at J to 0 bases, leaving 9 bases not matched to a gene.

This clonotype was recorded many times. This chain connects TRBV12-3 or TRBV12-4 to TRBJ2-7; 8 bases agree with TRBD2. The trim removed 6 bases at V and 5 bases at J, leaving 6 bases unmatched. The CDR3 is made up of 13 amino acids. This CDR3 is CASRQAGAHEQYF. The CDR3 DNA reads TGTGCCAGCAGGCAAGCGGGAGCCCACGAGCAGTACTTC.

The rearrangement links TRBV20-1 to TRBJ2-2; 11 bases are shared with TRBD2. The CDR3 runs to 15 residues. Trimming at V came to 8 bases and at J to 6 bases, leaving 11 bases not matched to a gene. CDR1 is DFQATT, CDR2 SNEGSKA, per germline (reference sequence). The CDR3 bases are TGCAGTACCTCGGCTAGCGGGAGGAGGGCCGGGGAGCTGTTTTTT. Protein product: CSTSASGRRAGELFF.

The J gene is TRBJ2-1, the V gene TRBV7-9, with 7 bases aligning to TRBD1. J lost 3 bases, V lost 4 bases, and 6 bases had no gene match. The CDR3 is made up of 15 amino acids. Germline assignment: CDR1 SEHNR and CDR2 FQNEAQ (reference sequence). The CDR3 region has the DNA TGTGCCAGCAGCTCCCCAGGGGGTAACTACAATGAGCAGTTCTTC. As protein: CASSSPGGNYNEQFF.

In this sample, this clonotype turned up a few times. V gene TRBV12-5 combines with J gene TRBJ2-7, with 8 nucleotides matching TRBD1. This CDR3 spans 14 amino acids. J gave up 5 bases and V 5 bases, and 8 bases lay outside the gene matches. The germline V gene has CDR1 LGHNT and CDR2 FRNRAP. Here the CDR3 reads CASGPGQGPHEQYF. Written as DNA, the CDR3 is TGTGCTAGTGGTCCTGGACAGGGTCCCCACGAGCAGTACTTC.

This clonotype appeared a few times. The J gene is TRBJ2-7, the V gene TRBV27; 7 nucleotides match TRBD2. J gave up 2 bases and V 3 bases, and 4 bases lay outside the gene matches. This CDR3 comprises 14 residues. Looked up from germline, CDR1 is MNHEY and CDR2 is SMNVEV (reference sequence). The CDR3 loop is CASSFGTTPYEQYF. The CDR3 DNA is TGTGCCAGCAGTTTTGGGACTACCCCCTACGAGCAGTACTTC.

V and J are TRBV11-2 and TRBJ2-1, with D maybe TRBD1 (6 bases). The CDR3 consists of 14 residues. V was clipped by 5 bases and J by 4 bases, with 12 bases between them. From germline, CDR1 is SGHAT and CDR2 FQNNGV. This chain's CDR3 is CASSPPTGYNEQFF. DNA of the CDR3: TGTGCCAGCAGCCCACCTACAGGGTACAATGAGCAGTTCTTC.